The TCR beta chain under discussion was sequenced for a study of CD8 T cells in Susac syndrome. Study-level background: Patients with Susac syndrome who were sequenced included six with active disease and eight in remission. Findings and caveats of the study: Expansion of clones was not seen in the CD4+ T cell repertoires of Susac syndrome.

TEMRA cells were FACS-enriched and CD8+ and CD4+ T cells negatively isolated. Random hexamers were used to reverse transcribe the RNA input (about 0.5 to 1 ug). TCRdb ran MiXCR on the immunoSEQ multiplex PCR reads and lists one entry per CDR3 protein. The repertoire holds some 200,000 distinct CDR3 sequences, with 90% to 95% as singletons. Germline CDR1 reads SEHNR; CDR2 reads FQNEAQ (reference sequence). There are 13 residues in the CDR3. V shed 8 bases and J shed 0 bases, with 9 bases lying between them. This clonotype was counted a few times. The antigen remains undetermined. The sequence came from a human donor with Susac syndrome. Sequenced: CD4+ T cells from PBMCs. This rearrangement joins TRBV7-9 to TRBJ2-3; D ambiguous. The CDR3 DNA reads TGTGCCAGCTCACAACCTAGCACAGATACGCAGTATTTT. Amino acid sequence: CASSQPSTDTQYF.